The entry below gives a single T cell receptor (beta chain) sequence along with its context. This CDR3 contains 15 residues. CDR1 is SGHRS and CDR2 is YFSETQ in the germline V gene. Trimming left V 0 bases short and J 0 bases short, with 9 bases between. This sample is drawn from a study of T cell responses to AZD1222 COVID-19 vaccine. TCRdb's copy holds only in-frame clones and misses some; the assay was immunoSEQ multiplex PCR. The sample includes under 150,000 clones, more than 85% of them seen just once. The chain uses TRBV5-1 and TRBJ1-1; possibly TRBD1 for D (5 bases). This specimen was peripheral blood, taken on day 0 of MenACWY control vaccination. This clonotype was obtained from an adult in good health. The CDR3 sequence: CASSLEAGLNTEAFF. In nucleotides, the CDR3 is TGCGCCAGCAGCTTGGAAGCAGGGTTGAACACTGAAGCTTTCTTT.